These 17 T cell receptor beta chains were all obtained from the same sample, sequenced in a study of lymphopenia after photon versus proton radiotherapy. Here immunoSEQ multiplex PCR was the method, and the copy in TCRdb shows in-frame clones only, minus some. The sample lists under 35,000 clones, about 91% occurring once. Sequences were derived from peripheral blood, sampled from a patient treated with proton-based radiotherapy. Receptor source: a woman aged 70-85 years with pancreatic cancer. Some clones in this sample may be carry-over from other donors' samples.

J is TRBJ2-3 and V is TRBV9; 7 bases line up with TRBD2. This CDR3 has 16 amino acids. Looked up from germline, CDR1 is SGDLS and CDR2 is YYNGEE. V trimming: 3 bases; J trimming: 0 bases; junction bases outside the gene matches: 7. CDR3 region: CASSAGGRFSTDTQYF. CDR3 DNA: TGTGCCAGCAGCGCCGGGGGGAGGTTTAGCACAGATACGCAGTATTTT.

V usage is TRBV27 and J usage is TRBJ1-2, with TRBD1 matching 7 bases. Per germline, CDR1 MNHEY and CDR2 SMNVEV (reference sequence). V gave up 6 bases and J gave up 8 bases; unmatched junction bases: 9. CDR3 length: 13 residues. The CDR3 sequence: CASSSTGYGGYTF. The CDR3 region has the DNA TGTGCCAGCAGCTCGACAGGGTACGGCGGCTACACCTTC.

The J gene is TRBJ2-2, the V gene TRBV5-1, with TRBD1 matching over 10 bases. The CDR3 is 16 residues long. Germline V gene sequence: CDR1 SGHRS, CDR2 YFSETQ. V shed 2 bases, J shed 3 bases, and the junction held 4 bases outside the gene matches. This CDR3 is CASSLLGTGDTGELFF. Written as DNA, the CDR3 is TGCGCCAGCAGCTTACTCGGGACAGGGGACACCGGGGAGCTGTTTTTT.

This chain uses TRBV7-9 with TRBJ1-2, with TRBD1 as a possible D gene (5 bases). CDR1 is SEHNR and CDR2 is FQNEAQ in the germline V gene (reference sequence). The CDR3 consists of 13 residues. The V end lost 5 bases, the J end lost 3 bases, and 10 bases lay between the germline ends. The CDR3 region is CASSPDSYYGYTF. For the CDR3, the DNA is TGTGCCAGCAGCCCTGACAGCTACTATGGCTACACCTTC.

Notes on this clone: Mismatch with germline at one junction end may stem from a read error. The chain combines TRBV7-2 with TRBJ2-7, with no clear D. CDR1 SGHTA and CDR2 FQGNSA come from the germline V gene. There are 13 residues in the CDR3. The CDR3 protein is CAGRPTTAYEQYF. The DNA of the CDR3 is TGTGCCGGCAGACCTACGACGGCCTACGAGCAGTACTTC.

This clone showed up just once. V usage is TRBV6-1 and J usage is TRBJ1-2; TRBD1 is a possible D gene (5 bases). Germline assignment: CDR1 MNHNS and CDR2 SASEGT. V gave up 1 base and J gave up 7 bases, with 16 bases separating them. The CDR3 totals 15 residues. CDR3 sequence (DNA): TGTGCCAGCAGTGAAGGCCCGGCCAGCCAGGGTGGCTACACCTTC. Its translation is CASSEGPASQGGYTF.

The genes are TRBV5-1 and TRBJ2-2; TRBD2 matches 9 bases. The CDR3 is 16 residues long. With V trimmed by 0 bases and J by 4 bases, 4 bases remained unmatched. CDR1 is SGHRS, CDR2 YFSETQ, per germline. CDR3 sequence: CASSLASGAGTGELFF. CDR3 sequence (DNA): TGCGCCAGCAGCTTGGCTAGCGGGGCGGGCACCGGGGAGCTGTTTTTT.

The CDR3: CASSLRTGPYEQYF. The CDR3 DNA reads as TGTGCCAGCAGTTTGCGGACAGGTCCCTACGAGCAGTACTTC. This chain uses TRBV28 with TRBJ2-7, with 7 bases aligning to TRBD1. V lost 3 bases, J lost 2 bases, and 4 bases stayed unmatched. Germline CDR1 MDHEN, CDR2 SYDVKM. The CDR3 contains 14 residues. The entire variable domain, with the rest obtained from reference TRBV28 and TRBJ2-7, is as follows: DVKVTQSSRYLVKRTGEKVFLECVQDMDHENMFWYRQDPGLGLRLIYFSYDVKMKEKGDIPEGYSVSREKKERFSLILESASTNQTSMYLCASSLRTGPYEQYFGPGTRLTVT.

This chain connects TRBV6-6 to TRBJ2-1; a weak D match, TRBD1 (5 bases). Germline CDR1 reads MNHNY; CDR2 reads SVGAGI (reference sequence). The CDR3 sequence is 13 residues long. Deletions cut 5 bases from V and 8 bases from J, with 13 bases between. In DNA, the CDR3 is TGTGCCAGCAGTACTCAGGGTGAGGATGAGCAGTTCTTC. Protein product: CASSTQGEDEQFF.

V gene TRBV29-1 combines with J gene TRBJ1-5; the D gene is possibly TRBD1 (6 bases). V lost 7 bases, J lost 4 bases, and 11 bases lay in between. This CDR3 is built from 12 residues. Per the germline V gene, CDR1 is SQVTM and CDR2 is ANQGSEA. This chain's CDR3 is CSAGQLNQPQHF. The DNA for the CDR3 is TGCAGCGCCGGACAGCTGAATCAGCCCCAGCATTTT.

The gene calls are TRBV28 and TRBJ2-7; TRBD2 matches 13 bases. CDR1 and CDR2 from the germline V gene are MDHEN and SYDVKM. Trimming cost V 8 bases and J 0 bases; bases outside gene matches: 19. The CDR3 length is 20 residues. The CDR3 loop reads CASFGTGPFGTSGNSYEQYF. The CDR3 DNA is TGTGCCAGCTTCGGGACAGGGCCTTTCGGGACTAGCGGGAACTCCTACGAGCAGTACTTC.

This clone was observed a single time. The chain couples TRBV7-3 to TRBJ2-3; D unresolved. CDR3 length equals 14 residues. CDR1 SGHTA and CDR2 FQGTGA come from the germline V gene. V dropped 1 base and J dropped 1 base, with 6 bases sitting between them. Here the CDR3 DNA reads TGTGCCAGCAGCTTAATAGGCGGCACAGATACGCAGTATTTT. Translation gives CASSLIGGTDTQYF. The complete variable domain, with remaining parts taken from reference TRBV7-3 and TRBJ2-3, reads GAGVSQTPSNKVTEKGKYVELRCDPISGHTALYWYRQSLGQGPEFLIYFQGTGAADDSGLPNDRFFAVRPEGSVSTLKIQRTERGDSAVYLCASSLIGGTDTQYFGPGTRLTVL.

The J gene is TRBJ2-1, the V gene TRBV5-4; either TRBD1 or TRBD2 may supply D (6 bases each). Trimming removed 5 bases from V and 7 bases from J, with 16 bases in between. The CDR3 runs 14 residues. Per the germline V gene, CDR1 is SGHNT and CDR2 is YYREEE (reference sequence). The CDR3 protein is CASSRPGGLNEQFF. The CDR3 nucleotides read TGTGCCAGCAGTCGACCTGGGGGGCTGAATGAGCAGTTCTTC.

This sequence joins TRBV6-5 and TRBJ1-1; D unclear. V lost 4 bases to trimming and J lost 0 bases, with 9 bases between them. Per the germline V gene, CDR1 is MNHEY and CDR2 is SVGAGI. The CDR3 is 14 amino acids. The DNA of the CDR3 is TGTGCCAGCAGTTTTCATTCCTTGAACACTGAAGCTTTCTTT. It yields the protein CASSFHSLNTEAFF.

The chain recombines TRBV10-3 with TRBJ2-7, with 12 bases matching TRBD2. J was trimmed by 7 bases and V by 3 bases; bases with no gene match: 10. This CDR3 has 16 amino acids. CDR1 and CDR2 (germline): ENHRY, SYGVKD. The CDR3 spells CAISDLSSGRASEQYF. The CDR3 nucleotides read TGTGCCATCAGTGACCTGTCTAGCGGGAGGGCATCGGAGCAGTACTTC.

V and J are TRBV5-4 and TRBJ1-2; D not certain. CDR1 is SGHNT, CDR2 YYREEE, per germline (reference sequence). Trimming cost V 4 bases and J 3 bases, with 10 bases left between them. The CDR3 is 13 residues long. The CDR3 region is CASSLSRDYGYTF. Written as DNA, the CDR3 is TGTGCCAGCAGCCTTTCCAGAGACTATGGCTACACCTTC.

The CDR3 DNA reads TGTGCCAGCTCACCCCAGACAGGGATGAACACTGAAGCTTTCTTT. Residues: CASSPQTGMNTEAFF. The chain uses TRBV18 and TRBJ1-1; 7 positions match TRBD1. CDR1 KGHSH and CDR2 LQKENI come from the germline V gene. J lost 0 bases, V lost 3 bases, and 4 bases had no gene match. The CDR3 is 15 residues long.